This is a list of T cell receptor beta chains from one sample in a study of shared clonotypes between healthy human individuals. Assay used: immunoSEQ multiplex PCR; TCRdb lists only in-frame clones, some missing. The top ten clones hold around 1.7% of a sample with millions of clones, about 93% of them seen once. Sequencing used naive CD8+ T cells from PBMCs. The receptors originated from a man between 18 and 35 years old in good health. Some clones in this sample may be carry-over from other donors' samples. Both conserved end residues are part of each CDR3. The order of the fields is V gene, J gene, D gene, CDR3 length, clone size, CDR3 DNA, CDR3 protein. A D gene is named only where the DNA matches it firmly. Part of the rows lack a size; the others show once, few, many or a class for expanded clones.

V: TRBV29-1; J: TRBJ1-1; D: -; length: 12; size: -; DNA: TGCAGCGTCTGGCCAGGGAACACTGAAGCTTTCTTT; CDR3: CSVWPGNTEAFF
V: TRBV9; J: TRBJ1-1; D: TRBD1; length: 16; size: -; DNA: TGTGCCAGCAGCGGCGGGACAGGGCGGATGAACACTGAAGCTTTCTTT; CDR3: CASSGGTGRMNTEAFF
V: TRBV29-1; J: TRBJ2-2; D: -; length: 13; size: -; DNA: TGCAGCGCCAGAGGAGCGGTCACCGGGGAGCTGTTTTTT; CDR3: CSARGAVTGELFF
V: TRBV6-5; J: TRBJ1-4; D: TRBD1; length: 16; size: -; DNA: TGTGCCAGCAGTTACTCGATGGGACAGGTGGGGGAAAAACTGTTTTTT; CDR3: CASSYSMGQVGEKLFF
V: TRBV27; J: TRBJ2-1; D: TRBD2; length: 14; size: -; DNA: TGTGCCAGCAGTTGGACTAGCGTTGCAAATGAGCAGTTCTTC; CDR3: CASSWTSVANEQFF
V: TRBV27; J: TRBJ2-1; D: TRBD2; length: 18; size: -; DNA: TGTGCCAGCAGCCCCTCTAGAAGGGTAGCGGGAGGGCCACGGGAGCAGTTCTTC; CDR3: CASSPSRRVAGGPREQFF
V: TRBV28; J: TRBJ2-1; D: -; length: 11; size: -; DNA: TGTGTCAGGGGGGGGTTGAATGAGCAGTTCTTC; CDR3: CVRGGLNEQFF
V: TRBV5-6; J: TRBJ2-1; D: -; length: 12; size: -; DNA: TGTGCCAGCAGCTTTGGCGGGACAGAGCAGTTCTTC; CDR3: CASSFGGTEQFF
V: TRBV7-2; J: TRBJ1-1; D: -; length: 15; size: -; DNA: TGTGCCAGCAGCTTAGCGGGTTGGCAGAACACTGAAGCTTTCTTT; CDR3: CASSLAGWQNTEAFF
V: TRBV6-6; J: TRBJ2-1; D: -; length: 16; size: -; DNA: TGTGCCAGCACCGTGGGGCCTAACCTATCCGTCAATGAGCAGTTCTTC; CDR3: CASTVGPNLSVNEQFF
V: TRBV10-3; J: TRBJ2-5; D: TRBD1; length: 15; size: few; DNA: TGTGCCATCAGTGAGTCTGGGACAGGGTTGGAGACCCAGTACTTC; CDR3: CAISESGTGLETQYF
V: TRBV5-5; J: TRBJ1-4; D: -; length: 16; size: -; DNA: TGTGCCAGCAGCCCCGAGCTGGGGATCGCTAATGAAAAACTGTTTTTT; CDR3: CASSPELGIANEKLFF
V: TRBV9; J: TRBJ2-7; D: -; length: 16; size: -; DNA: TGTGCCAGCAGCCGGGGGTCCCTGGGGGTGGCGGACGAGCAGTACTTC; CDR3: CASSRGSLGVADEQYF
V: TRBV7-8; J: TRBJ2-3; D: -; length: 13; size: -; DNA: TGTGCCAGCAGCTTAGGGACGGAGGATACGCAGTATTTT; CDR3: CASSLGTEDTQYF
V: TRBV5-1; J: TRBJ2-7; D: TRBD1; length: 14; size: -; DNA: TGCGCCAGCAGCTCCAGACAGGGGGTCTACGAGCAGTACTTC; CDR3: CASSSRQGVYEQYF
V: TRBV30; J: TRBJ2-1; D: -; length: 16; size: -; DNA: TGTGCCTGGAGCGGAGTAATAGCGGTAACCTACAATGAGCAGTTCTTC; CDR3: CAWSGVIAVTYNEQFF
V: TRBV5-1; J: TRBJ2-3; D: TRBD2; length: 18; size: -; DNA: TGCGCCAGCAGCTTGGTCGGTTTGGGTAGCGGGAGCACAGATACGCAGTATTTT; CDR3: CASSLVGLGSGSTDTQYF
V: TRBV28; J: TRBJ2-7; D: TRBD1; length: 11; size: -; DNA: TGTGCCAGCATTAGGGGGCTCGAGCAGTACTTC; CDR3: CASIRGLEQYF
V: TRBV10-2; J: TRBJ2-7; D: TRBD1; length: 13; size: -; DNA: TGCGCCAGCACCCCGGGACAGACCTACGAGCAGTACTTC; CDR3: CASTPGQTYEQYF
V: TRBV30; J: TRBJ2-1; D: -; length: 14; size: -; DNA: TGTGCCTGGATCAGCGGGTTCAACTTCAATGAGCAGTTCTTC; CDR3: CAWISGFNFNEQFF